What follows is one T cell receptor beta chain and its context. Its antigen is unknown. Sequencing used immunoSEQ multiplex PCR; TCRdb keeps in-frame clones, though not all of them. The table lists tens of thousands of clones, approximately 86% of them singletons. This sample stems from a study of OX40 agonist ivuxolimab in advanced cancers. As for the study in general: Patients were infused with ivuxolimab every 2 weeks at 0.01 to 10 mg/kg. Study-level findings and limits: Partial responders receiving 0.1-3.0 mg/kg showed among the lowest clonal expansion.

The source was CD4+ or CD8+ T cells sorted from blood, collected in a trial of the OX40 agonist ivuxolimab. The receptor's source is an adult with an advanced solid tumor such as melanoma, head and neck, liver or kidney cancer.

For the CDR3, the DNA is TGTGCCTGGTCGGGGTCGGCAGGGACTAGCGGGAGGGTACCGAGCTCCTACAATGAGCAGTTCTTC. It codes for CAWSGSAGTSGRVPSSYNEQFF. This rearrangement joins TRBV30 to TRBJ2-1; 16 nucleotides agree with TRBD2. Germline V CDR1 and CDR2: GTSNPN, SVGIG (reference sequence). The trim removed 5 bases at V and 0 bases at J, leaving 19 bases unmatched. CDR3 length: 22 residues.